The entry below gives a single TCR beta chain sequence along with its context. Its target is not known. Sequencing used immunoSEQ multiplex PCR; TCRdb keeps in-frame clones, though not all of them. Of approximately 150,000 clones in the sample, about nine tenths were seen once. This record belongs to a study of T cell responses to AZD1222 COVID-19 vaccine. Study findings and constraints: Spike-wide coverage was observed for vaccine-associated CD4 TCRs, with dominant responses at 160-218 and 743-854.

The source material was peripheral blood, sampled 28 days after the second AZD1222 dose. The sequence derives from an adult who received the AZD1222 COVID-19 vaccine.

CDR3 nucleotide sequence: TGTGCCAGCAGAGACGGGACAGCGAAAGAGACCCAGTACTTC. Translation: CASRDGTAKETQYF. V gene TRBV2 combines with J gene TRBJ2-5; 7 nucleotides match TRBD1. V was pared by 6 bases and J by 3 bases, with 7 bases of the junction left unmatched. The CDR3 loop spans 14 amino acids. In germline, CDR1 is SNHLY, CDR2 FYNNEI.